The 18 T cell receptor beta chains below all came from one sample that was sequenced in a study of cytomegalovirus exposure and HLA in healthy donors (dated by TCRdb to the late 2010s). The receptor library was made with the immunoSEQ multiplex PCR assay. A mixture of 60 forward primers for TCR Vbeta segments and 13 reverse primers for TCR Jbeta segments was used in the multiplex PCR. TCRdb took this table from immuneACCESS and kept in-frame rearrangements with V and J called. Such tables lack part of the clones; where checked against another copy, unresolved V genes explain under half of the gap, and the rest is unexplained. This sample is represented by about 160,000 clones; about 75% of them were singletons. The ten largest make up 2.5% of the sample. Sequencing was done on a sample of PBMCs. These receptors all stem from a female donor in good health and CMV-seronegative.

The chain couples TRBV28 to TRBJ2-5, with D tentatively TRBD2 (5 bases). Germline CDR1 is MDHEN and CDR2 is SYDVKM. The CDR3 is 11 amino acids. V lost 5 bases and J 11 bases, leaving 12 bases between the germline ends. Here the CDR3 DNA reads TGTGCCAGCAGTACCGCTAGCATGCAGTACTTC. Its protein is CASSTASMQYF.

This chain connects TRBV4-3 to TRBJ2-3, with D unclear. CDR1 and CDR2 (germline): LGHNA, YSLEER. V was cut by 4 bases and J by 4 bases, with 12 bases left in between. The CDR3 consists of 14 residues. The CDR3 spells CASSPGGSPDTQYF. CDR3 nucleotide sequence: TGCGCCAGCAGCCCGGGTGGCTCCCCAGATACGCAGTATTTT.

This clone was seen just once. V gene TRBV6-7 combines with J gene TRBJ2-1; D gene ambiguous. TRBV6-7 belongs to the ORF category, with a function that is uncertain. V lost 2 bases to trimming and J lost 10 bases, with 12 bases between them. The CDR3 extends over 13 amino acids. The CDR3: CASSYPAAREQFF. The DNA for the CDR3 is TGTGCCAGCAGTTACCCGGCGGCGCGCGAGCAGTTCTTC.

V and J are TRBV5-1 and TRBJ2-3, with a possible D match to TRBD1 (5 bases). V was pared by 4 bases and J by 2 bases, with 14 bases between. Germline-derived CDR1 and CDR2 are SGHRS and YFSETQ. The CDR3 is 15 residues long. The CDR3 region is CASSRGESPTDTQYF. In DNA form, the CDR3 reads TGCGCCAGCAGCAGGGGCGAATCCCCCACAGATACGCAGTATTTT.

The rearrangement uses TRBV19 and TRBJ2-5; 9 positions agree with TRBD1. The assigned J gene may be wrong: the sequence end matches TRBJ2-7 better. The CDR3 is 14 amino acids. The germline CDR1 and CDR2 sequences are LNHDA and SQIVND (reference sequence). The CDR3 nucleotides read TGTGCCAGTAGTATCACAGGGGGCCGGTACGAGCAGTACTTC. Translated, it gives CASSITGGRYEQYF.

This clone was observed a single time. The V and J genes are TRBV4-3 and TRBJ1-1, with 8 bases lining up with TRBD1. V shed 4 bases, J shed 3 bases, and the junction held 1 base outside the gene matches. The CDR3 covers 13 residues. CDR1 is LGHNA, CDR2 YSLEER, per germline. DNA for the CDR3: TGCGCCAGCAGCCGGGACAGGCACACTGAAGCTTTCTTT. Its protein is CASSRDRHTEAFF.

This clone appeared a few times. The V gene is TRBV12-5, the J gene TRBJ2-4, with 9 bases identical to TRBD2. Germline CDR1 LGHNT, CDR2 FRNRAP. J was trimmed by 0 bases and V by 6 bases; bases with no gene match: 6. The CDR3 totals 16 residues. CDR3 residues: CASGPSGALAKNIQYF. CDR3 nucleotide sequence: TGTGCTAGTGGCCCTAGCGGGGCACTAGCCAAAAACATTCAGTACTTC.

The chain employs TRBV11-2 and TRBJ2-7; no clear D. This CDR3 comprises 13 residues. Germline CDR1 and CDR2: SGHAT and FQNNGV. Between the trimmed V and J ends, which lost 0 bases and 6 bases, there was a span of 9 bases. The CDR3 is CASSLDRRSEQYF. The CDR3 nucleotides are TGTGCCAGCAGCTTAGATCGAAGGAGCGAGCAGTACTTC.

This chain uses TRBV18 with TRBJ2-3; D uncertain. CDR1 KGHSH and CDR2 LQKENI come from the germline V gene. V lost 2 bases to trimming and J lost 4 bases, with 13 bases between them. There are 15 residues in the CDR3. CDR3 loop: CASSPKKQVSDTQYF. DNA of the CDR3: TGTGCCAGCTCACCAAAGAAGCAGGTCTCAGATACGCAGTATTTT. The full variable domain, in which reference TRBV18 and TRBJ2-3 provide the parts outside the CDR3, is NAGVMQNPRHLVRRRGQEARLRCSPMKGHSHVYWYRQLPEEGLKFMVYLQKENIIDESGMPKERFSAEFPKEGPSILRIQQVVRGDSAAYFCASSPKKQVSDTQYFGPGTRLTVL.

This chain's CDR3 is CASSVVGGIGEQYF. The DNA of the CDR3 is TGTGCCAGCAGCGTAGTCGGGGGTATAGGCGAGCAGTACTTC. The chain has TRBV9 and TRBJ2-7; tentative D call: TRBD2 (6 bases). V was clipped by 0 bases and J by 6 bases, with 13 bases between them. There are 14 residues in the CDR3. From germline, CDR1 is SGDLS and CDR2 YYNGEE.

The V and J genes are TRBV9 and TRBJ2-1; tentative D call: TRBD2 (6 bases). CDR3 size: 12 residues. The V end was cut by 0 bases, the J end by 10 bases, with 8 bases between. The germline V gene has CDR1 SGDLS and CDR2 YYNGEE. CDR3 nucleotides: TGTGCCAGCAGCGTAGGGAGGGGAGAGCAGTTCTTC. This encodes CASSVGRGEQFF.

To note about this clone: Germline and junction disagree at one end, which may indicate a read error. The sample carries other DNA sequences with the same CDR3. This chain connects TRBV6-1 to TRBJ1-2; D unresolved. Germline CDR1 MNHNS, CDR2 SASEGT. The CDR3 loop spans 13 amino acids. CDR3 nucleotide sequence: TGTGCCAGCAGCGAAGCAGAAGTGAGTGGCTACACCTTC. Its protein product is CASSEAEVSGYTF.

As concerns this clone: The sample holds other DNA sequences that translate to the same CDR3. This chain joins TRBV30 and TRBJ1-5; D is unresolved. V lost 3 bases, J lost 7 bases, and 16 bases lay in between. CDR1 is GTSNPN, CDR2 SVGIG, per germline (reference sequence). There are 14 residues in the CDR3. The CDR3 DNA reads TGTGCCTGGAGCGCTGGACTTAATTCCCAGCCCCAGCATTTT. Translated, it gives CAWSAGLNSQPQHF. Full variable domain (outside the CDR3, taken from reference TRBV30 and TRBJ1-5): SQTIHQWPATLVQPVGSPLSLECTVEGTSNPNLYWYRQAAGRGLQLLFYSVGIGQISSEVPQNLSASRPQDRQFILSSKKLLLSDSGFYLCAWSAGLNSQPQHFGDGTRLSIL.

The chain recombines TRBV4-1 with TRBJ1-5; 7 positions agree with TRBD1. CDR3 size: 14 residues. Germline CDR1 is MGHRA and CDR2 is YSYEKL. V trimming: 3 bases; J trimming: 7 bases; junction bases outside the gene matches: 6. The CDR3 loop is CASSQLTGVQPQHF. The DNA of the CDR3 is TGCGCCAGCAGCCAGCTTACAGGGGTCCAGCCCCAGCATTTT.

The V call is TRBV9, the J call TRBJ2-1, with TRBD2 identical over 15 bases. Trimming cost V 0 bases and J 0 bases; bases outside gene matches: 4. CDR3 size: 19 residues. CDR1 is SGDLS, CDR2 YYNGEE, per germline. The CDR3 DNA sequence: TGTGCCAGCAGCGTAGAAGGGACTAGCGGGAGGAGCTCCTACAATGAGCAGTTCTTC. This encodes CASSVEGTSGRSSYNEQFF. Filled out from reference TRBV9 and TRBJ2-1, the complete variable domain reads DSGVTQTPKHLITATGQRVTLRCSPRSGDLSVYWYQQSLDQGLQFLIQYYNGEERAKGNILERFSAQQFPDLHSELNLSSLELGDSALYFCASSVEGTSGRSSYNEQFFGPGTRLTVL.

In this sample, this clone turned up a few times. CDR3 DNA: TGTGCCAGCAGCTTAGTCTCCCTACAGGGAGGGGGTCAGCCCCAGCATTTT. This encodes CASSLVSLQGGGQPQHF. The gene calls are TRBV7-2 and TRBJ1-5; a possible D gene is TRBD1 (6 bases). This CDR3 comprises 17 residues. Trimming stripped 1 base from V and 6 bases from J, with 19 bases between. From germline, CDR1 is SGHTA and CDR2 FQGNSA.

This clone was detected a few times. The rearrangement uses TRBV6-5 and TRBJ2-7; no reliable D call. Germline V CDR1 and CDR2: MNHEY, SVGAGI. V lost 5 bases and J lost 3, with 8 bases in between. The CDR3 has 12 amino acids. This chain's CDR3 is CASSPRGYEQYF. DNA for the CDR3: TGTGCCAGCAGTCCCCGAGGCTACGAGCAGTACTTC.

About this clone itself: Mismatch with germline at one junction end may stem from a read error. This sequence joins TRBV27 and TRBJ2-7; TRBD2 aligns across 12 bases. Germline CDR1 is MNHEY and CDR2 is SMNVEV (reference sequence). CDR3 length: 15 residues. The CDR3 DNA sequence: TGTGCCAGCACTTTACCGGGACTAGCGGGCTACGAGCAGTACTTC. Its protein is CASTLPGLAGYEQYF.